This T cell receptor beta chain was recorded in a study of CD8 T cells in Susac syndrome. Study-level points and caveats: None of the CD4+ T cell repertoires in Susac syndrome showed clonal expansion.

The authors reverse transcribed roughly 0.5 to 1 ug RNA with random hexamers. In TCRdb, the immunoSEQ multiplex PCR reads were re-called with MiXCR into one record per CDR3 protein. The profile shows 200,000 to 250,000 distinct CDR3 sequences, roughly 93% of them singletons. Germline lookup yields CDR1 DFQATT and CDR2 SNEGSKA (reference sequence). V gave up 5 bases and J gave up 5 bases; unmatched junction bases: 7. There are 13 residues in the CDR3. This clonotype was counted only a few times. What it recognizes is unknown. The specimen sequenced was CD4+ T cells from PBMCs. The chain carries TRBV20-1 and TRBJ2-7, with TRBD1 identical over 9 bases. The sequence came from a human donor with Susac syndrome. DNA of the CDR3: TGCAGTGCTGCCCGGGGACAGGGTAACGAGCAGTACTTC. As protein: CSAARGQGNEQYF.